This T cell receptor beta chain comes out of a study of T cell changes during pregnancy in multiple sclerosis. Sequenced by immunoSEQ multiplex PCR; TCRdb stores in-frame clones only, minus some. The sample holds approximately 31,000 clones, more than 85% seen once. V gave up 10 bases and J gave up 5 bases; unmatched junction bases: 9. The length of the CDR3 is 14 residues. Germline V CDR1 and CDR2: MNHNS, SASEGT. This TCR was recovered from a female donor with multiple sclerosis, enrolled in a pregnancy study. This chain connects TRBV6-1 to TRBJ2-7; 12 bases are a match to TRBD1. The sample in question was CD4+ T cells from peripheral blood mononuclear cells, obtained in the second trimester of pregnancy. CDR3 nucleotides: TGTGCCACTAGGGGACAGGGGGCGAGCCACGAGCAGTACTTC. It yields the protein CATRGQGASHEQYF.